What follows describes a single T cell receptor (beta chain). Its antigen is as yet unknown. This sample is part of a study of CXCR3-negative and CXCR3-positive naive CD8 T cells. CDR3 length equals 15 residues. Germline CDR1 reads SQVTM; CDR2 reads ANQGSEA. Study-level findings and limits: Researchers report that CXCR3-positive naive cells carry more hydrophobic TRB CDR3s than CXCR3-negative naive cells.

TRB cDNA was prepared as libraries by UMI-labeled 5' RACE. From the 5' RACE reads, TCRdb lists one entry per CDR3 protein and no DNA. This repertoire includes some 150,000 distinct CDR3 sequences. The specimen sequenced was naive CXCR3+ CD8+ T cells from blood. Stated subset: CD45RO-CCR7+CD27+CD95- naive CD8+ T cells expressing CXCR3 (TNR3+). The receptor comes from a human donor in good health. Some clones in this sample may be carry-over from other donors' samples. The chain couples TRBV29-1 to TRBJ2-5; TCRdb calls TRBD1, which cannot be checked without DNA. The chain's CDR3 is CSVAGGGARQETQYF.